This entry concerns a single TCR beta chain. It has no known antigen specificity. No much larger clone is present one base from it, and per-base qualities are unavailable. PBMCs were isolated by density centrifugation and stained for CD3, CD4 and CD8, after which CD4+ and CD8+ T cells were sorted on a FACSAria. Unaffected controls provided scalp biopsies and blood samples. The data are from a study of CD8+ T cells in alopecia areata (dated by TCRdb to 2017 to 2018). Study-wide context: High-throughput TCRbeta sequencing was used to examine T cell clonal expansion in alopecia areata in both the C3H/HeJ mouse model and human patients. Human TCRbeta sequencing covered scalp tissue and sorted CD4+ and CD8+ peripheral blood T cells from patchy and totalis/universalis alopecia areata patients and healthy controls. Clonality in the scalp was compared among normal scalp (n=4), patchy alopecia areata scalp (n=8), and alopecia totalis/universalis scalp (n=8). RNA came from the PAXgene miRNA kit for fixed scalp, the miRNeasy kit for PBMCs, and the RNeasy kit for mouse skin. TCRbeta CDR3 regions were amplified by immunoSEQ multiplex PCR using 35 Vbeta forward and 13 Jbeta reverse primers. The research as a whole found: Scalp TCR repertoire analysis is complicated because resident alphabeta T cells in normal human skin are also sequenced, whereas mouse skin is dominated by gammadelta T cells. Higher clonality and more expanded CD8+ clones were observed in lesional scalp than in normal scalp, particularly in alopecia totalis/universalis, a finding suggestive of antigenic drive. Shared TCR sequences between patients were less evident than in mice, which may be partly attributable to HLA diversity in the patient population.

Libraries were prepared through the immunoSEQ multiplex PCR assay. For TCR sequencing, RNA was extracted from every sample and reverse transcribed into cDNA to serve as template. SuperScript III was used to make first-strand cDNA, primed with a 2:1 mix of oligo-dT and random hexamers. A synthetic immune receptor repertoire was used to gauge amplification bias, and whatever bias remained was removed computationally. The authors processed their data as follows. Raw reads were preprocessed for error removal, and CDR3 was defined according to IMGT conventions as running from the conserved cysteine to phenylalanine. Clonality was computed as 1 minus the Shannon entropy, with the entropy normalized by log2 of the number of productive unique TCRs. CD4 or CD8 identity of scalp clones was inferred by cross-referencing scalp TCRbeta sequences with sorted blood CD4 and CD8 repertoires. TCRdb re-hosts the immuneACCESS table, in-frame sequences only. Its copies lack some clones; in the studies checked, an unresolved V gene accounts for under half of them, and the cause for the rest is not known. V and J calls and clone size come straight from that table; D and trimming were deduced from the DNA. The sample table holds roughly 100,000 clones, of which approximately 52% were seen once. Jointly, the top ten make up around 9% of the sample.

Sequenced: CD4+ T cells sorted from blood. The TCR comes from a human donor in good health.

The CDR3 corresponds to CATNHQSTDTQYF. The base sequence is TGTGCCACCAACCACCAGAGCACAGATACGCAGTATTTT. The chain joins TRBV11-2 to TRBJ2-3; the D gene identity is not certain. Per the germline V gene, SGHAT is the CDR1 and FQNNGV is the CDR2. The CDR3 starts with the cysteine, ends with the phenylalanine, and has 13 residues. The sequence is cut down to CDR3 DNA, 39 bases in frame from base 1. The V end loses 10 bases and the J end loses 0 bases, and a stretch of 11 bases separates them.